This entry concerns a single TCR beta chain. What it recognizes is unknown. The length of the CDR3 is 15 residues. The germline V gene has CDR1 LGHDT and CDR2 YNNKEL (reference sequence). Trimming cost V 4 bases and J 2 bases; bases outside gene matches: 8. The data originate from a study of vaccination effects on CD4 cells after COVID-19. ViraFEST used viral peptide pools to expand antigen-specific CD4+ T cells before sequencing. The culture ran for approximately 10 days before CD4+ T cells were isolated. Participants received two doses of either the BNT162b2 or mRNA-1273 vaccine. People in the vaccine group had not been infected with SARS-CoV-2 before, and their nucleocapsid antibodies were negative. Here immunoSEQ multiplex PCR was the method, and the copy in TCRdb shows in-frame clones only, minus some. The sample comprises roughly 70,000 clones, less than 80% of which are singletons, and 0.75% to 1% rests with the top ten.

Study-wide results and limits: Of the vaccine-induced clones from healthy vaccinees, merely 1 of 255 recognized common cold coronaviruses as well.

The chain couples TRBV3-1 (or the pseudogene TRBV3-2) to TRBJ2-7; 7 bases fit TRBD1. This TCR came from a human donor who received a COVID-19 vaccine. Sequenced material: CD4+ T cells from PBMCs cultured with HCoV-OC43 spike peptides, taken after COVID-19 vaccination. As for subset: HCoV-OC43 spike overlapping peptide pool stimulation. CDR3 residues: CASSPFPGQTYEQYV. The CDR3 nucleotides read TGTGCCAGCAGCCCCTTCCCGGGACAGACCTACGAGCAGTACGTC.